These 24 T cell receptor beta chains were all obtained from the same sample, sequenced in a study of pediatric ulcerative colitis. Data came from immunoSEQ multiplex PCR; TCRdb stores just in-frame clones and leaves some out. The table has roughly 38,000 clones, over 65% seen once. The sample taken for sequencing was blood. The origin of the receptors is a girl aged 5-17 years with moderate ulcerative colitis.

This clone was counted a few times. DNA of the CDR3: TGTGCCTGGAGACTGTGGCAGGGAAATGAAAAACTGTTTTTT. This sequence encodes CAWRLWQGNEKLFF. This chain joins TRBV30 and TRBJ1-4; maybe TRBD1 (5 bases). Trimming shortened V by 3 bases and J by 5 bases, and 13 bases separated the two germline ends. Germline loops: CDR1 GTSNPN, CDR2 SVGIG (reference sequence). This CDR3 region has 14 residues.

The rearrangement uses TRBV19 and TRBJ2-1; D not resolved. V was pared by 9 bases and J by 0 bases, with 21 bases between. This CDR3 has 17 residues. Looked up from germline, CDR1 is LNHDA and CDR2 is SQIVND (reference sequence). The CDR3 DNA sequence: TGTGCCAGAACAAGGCCGCCCATCTTAAGCTCCTACAATGAGCAGTTCTTC. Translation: CARTRPPILSSYNEQFF. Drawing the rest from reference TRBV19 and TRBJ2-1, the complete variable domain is DGGITQSPKYLFRKEGQNVTLSCEQNLNHDAMYWYRQDPGQGLRLIYYSQIVNDFQKGDIAEGYSVSREKKESFPLTVTSAQKNPTAFYLCARTRPPILSSYNEQFFGPGTRLTVL.

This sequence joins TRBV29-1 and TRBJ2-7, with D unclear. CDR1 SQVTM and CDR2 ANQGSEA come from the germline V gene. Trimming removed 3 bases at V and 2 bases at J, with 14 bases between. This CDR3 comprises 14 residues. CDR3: CSVESALVPYEQYF. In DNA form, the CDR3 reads TGCAGCGTTGAGTCTGCCCTTGTACCCTACGAGCAGTACTTC.

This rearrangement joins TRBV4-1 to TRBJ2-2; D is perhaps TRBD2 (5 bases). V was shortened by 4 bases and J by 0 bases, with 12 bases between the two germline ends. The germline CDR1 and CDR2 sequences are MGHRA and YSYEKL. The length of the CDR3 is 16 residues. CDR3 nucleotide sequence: TGCGCCAGCAGCCGAGCGGAGACCGCGAACACCGGGGAGCTGTTTTTT. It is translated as CASSRAETANTGELFF.

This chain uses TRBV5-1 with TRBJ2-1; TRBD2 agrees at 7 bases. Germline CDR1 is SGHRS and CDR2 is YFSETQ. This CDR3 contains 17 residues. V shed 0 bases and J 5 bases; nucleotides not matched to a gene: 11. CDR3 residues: CASSLGPAGPSDNEQFF. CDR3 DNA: TGCGCCAGCAGCTTGGGGCCAGCGGGACCCTCTGACAATGAGCAGTTCTTC.

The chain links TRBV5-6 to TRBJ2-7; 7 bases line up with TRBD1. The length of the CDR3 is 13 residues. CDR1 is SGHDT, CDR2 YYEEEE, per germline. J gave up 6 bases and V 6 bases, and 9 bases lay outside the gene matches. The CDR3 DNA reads TGTGCCAGCACCGGGACAGCCCGCTCCGAGCAGTACTTC. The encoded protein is CASTGTARSEQYF.

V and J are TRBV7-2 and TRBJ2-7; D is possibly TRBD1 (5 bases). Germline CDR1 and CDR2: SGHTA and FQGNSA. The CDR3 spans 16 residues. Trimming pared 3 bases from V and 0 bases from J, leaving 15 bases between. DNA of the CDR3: TGTGCCAGCAGCTTGGTAGGGGCCGCGCTCTCCTACGAGCAGTACTTC. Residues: CASSLVGAALSYEQYF.

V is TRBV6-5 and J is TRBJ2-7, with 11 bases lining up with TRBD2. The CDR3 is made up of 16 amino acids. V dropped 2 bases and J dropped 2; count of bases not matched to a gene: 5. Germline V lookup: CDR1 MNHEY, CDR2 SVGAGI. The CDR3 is CASSYTPLAGAYEQYF. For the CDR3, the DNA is TGTGCCAGCAGTTACACACCACTAGCGGGAGCCTACGAGCAGTACTTC.

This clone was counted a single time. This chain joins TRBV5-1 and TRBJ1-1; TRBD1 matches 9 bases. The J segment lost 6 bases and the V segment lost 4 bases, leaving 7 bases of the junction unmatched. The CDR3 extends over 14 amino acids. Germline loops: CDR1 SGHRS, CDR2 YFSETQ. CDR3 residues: CASSRSGQGSEAFF. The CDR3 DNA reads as TGCGCCAGCAGCCGGTCGGGACAGGGATCTGAAGCTTTCTTT.

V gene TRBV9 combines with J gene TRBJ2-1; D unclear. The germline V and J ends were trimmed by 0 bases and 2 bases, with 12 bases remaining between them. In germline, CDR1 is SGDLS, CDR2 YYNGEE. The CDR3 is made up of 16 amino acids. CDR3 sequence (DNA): TGTGCCAGCAGCGTAGGAGGCGGTATGACCTACAATGAGCAGTTCTTC. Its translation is CASSVGGGMTYNEQFF.

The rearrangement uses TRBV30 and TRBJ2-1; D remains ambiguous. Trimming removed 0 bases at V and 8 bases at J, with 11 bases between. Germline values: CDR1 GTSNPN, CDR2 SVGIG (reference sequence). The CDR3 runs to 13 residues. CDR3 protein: CAWSVPHAHEQFF. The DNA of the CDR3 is TGTGCCTGGAGTGTACCCCATGCCCATGAGCAGTTCTTC.

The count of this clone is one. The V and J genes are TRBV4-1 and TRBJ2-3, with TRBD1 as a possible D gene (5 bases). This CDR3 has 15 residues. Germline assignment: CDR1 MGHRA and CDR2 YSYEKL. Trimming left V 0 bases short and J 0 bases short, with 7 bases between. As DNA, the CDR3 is TGCGCCAGCAGCCAAGAGGGGCCAAGCACAGATACGCAGTATTTT. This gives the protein CASSQEGPSTDTQYF.

CDR3 nucleotide sequence: TGTGCCAGCAGTCCGAAGCTACAGGGGCACTATGGCTACACCTTC. This encodes CASSPKLQGHYGYTF. V gene TRBV2 combines with J gene TRBJ1-2; TRBD1 matches at 7 bases. J was trimmed by 3 bases and V by 5 bases; bases with no gene match: 9. The CDR3 totals 15 residues. Germline CDR1 and CDR2: SNHLY and FYNNEI.

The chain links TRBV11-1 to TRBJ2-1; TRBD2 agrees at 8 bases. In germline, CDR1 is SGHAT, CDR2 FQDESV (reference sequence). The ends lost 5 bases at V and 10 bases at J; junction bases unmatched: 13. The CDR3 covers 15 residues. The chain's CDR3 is CASSDSGGYYGEQFF. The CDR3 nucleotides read TGTGCCAGCAGCGACAGCGGGGGTTACTACGGGGAGCAGTTCTTC.

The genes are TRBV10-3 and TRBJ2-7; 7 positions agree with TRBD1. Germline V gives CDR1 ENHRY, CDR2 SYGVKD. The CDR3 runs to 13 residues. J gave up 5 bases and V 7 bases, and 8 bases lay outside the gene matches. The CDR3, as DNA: TGTGCCATCAACGAACAGGGGTTCAACGAGCAGTACTTC. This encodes CAINEQGFNEQYF.

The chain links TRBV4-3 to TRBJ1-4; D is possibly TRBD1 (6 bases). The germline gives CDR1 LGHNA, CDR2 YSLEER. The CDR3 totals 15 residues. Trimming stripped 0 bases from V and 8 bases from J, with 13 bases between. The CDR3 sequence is CASSQDGQRGEKLFF. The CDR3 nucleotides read TGCGCCAGCAGCCAAGACGGACAAAGGGGGGAAAAACTGTTTTTT.

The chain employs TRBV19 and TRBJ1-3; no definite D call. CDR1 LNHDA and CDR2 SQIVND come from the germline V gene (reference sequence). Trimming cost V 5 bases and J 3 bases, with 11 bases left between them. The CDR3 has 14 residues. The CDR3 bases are TGTGCCAGTAGTCCCTGGGATCTTGGAAACACCATATATTTT. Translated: CASSPWDLGNTIYF.

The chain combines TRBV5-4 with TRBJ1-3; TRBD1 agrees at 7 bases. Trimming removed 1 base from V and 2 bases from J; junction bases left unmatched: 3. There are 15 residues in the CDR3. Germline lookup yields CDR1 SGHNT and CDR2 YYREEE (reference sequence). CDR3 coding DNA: TGTGCCAGCAGCTTGCAGGGGGTGACTGGAAACACCATATATTTT. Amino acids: CASSLQGVTGNTIYF.

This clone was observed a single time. CDR3 DNA: TGTGCCAGCAGTTACAGGAACACTGAAGCTTTCTTT. The encoded protein is CASSYRNTEAFF. The chain is built from TRBV6-5 and TRBJ1-1, with D uncertain. CDR1 is MNHEY and CDR2 is SVGAGI in the germline V gene. The V end lost 2 bases, the J end lost 1 base, and 2 bases lay between the germline ends. The CDR3 has 12 residues.

CDR3 loop: CAWSVDFRAEKLFF. CDR3 sequence (DNA): TGTGCCTGGAGTGTAGATTTCAGGGCTGAAAAACTGTTTTTT. The chain recombines TRBV30 with TRBJ1-4; possible D gene TRBD1, 5 bases. CDR1 GTSNPN and CDR2 SVGIG come from the germline V gene (reference sequence). V gave up 0 bases and J gave up 7 bases, with 12 bases separating them. The CDR3 spans 14 residues.

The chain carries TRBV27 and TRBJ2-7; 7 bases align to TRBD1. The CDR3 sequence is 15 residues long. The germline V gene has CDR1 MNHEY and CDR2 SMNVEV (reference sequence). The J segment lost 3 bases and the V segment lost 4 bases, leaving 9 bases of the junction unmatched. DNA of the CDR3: TGTGCCAGCAGTTGGACCGGGCAGGGGGACTACGAGCAGTACTTC. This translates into CASSWTGQGDYEQYF.

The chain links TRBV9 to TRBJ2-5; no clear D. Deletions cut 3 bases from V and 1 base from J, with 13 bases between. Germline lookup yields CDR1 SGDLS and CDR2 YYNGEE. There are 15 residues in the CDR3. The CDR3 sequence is CASSAMQSFQETQYF. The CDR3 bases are TGTGCCAGCAGCGCGATGCAGAGTTTCCAAGAGACCCAGTACTTC.

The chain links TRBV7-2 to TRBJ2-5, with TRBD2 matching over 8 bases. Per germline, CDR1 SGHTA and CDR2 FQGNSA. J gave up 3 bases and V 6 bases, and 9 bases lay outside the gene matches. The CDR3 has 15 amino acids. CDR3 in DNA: TGTGCCAGCAGAACCTCCGGGACTAGAGAAGAGACCCAGTACTTC. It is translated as CASRTSGTREETQYF.

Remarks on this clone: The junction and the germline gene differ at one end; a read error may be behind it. CDR3 coding DNA: TGCGCCAGCAGCCAAGATTTGGGTCCTCCTACGCAGTATTTT. Its protein product is CASSQDLGPPTQYF. The chain is built from TRBV5-4 and TRBJ2-3; D is uncertain. The CDR3 contains 14 residues. From germline, CDR1 is SGHNT and CDR2 YYREEE (reference sequence).